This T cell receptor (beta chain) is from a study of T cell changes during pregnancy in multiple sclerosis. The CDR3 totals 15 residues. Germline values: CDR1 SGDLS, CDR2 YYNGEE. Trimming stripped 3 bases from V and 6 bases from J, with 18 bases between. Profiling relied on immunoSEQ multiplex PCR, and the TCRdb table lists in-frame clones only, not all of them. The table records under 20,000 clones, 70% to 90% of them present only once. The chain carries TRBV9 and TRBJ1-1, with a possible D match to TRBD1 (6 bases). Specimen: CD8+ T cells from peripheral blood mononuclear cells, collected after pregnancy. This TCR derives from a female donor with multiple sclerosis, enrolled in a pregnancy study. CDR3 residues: CASSDSDSQPAEAFF. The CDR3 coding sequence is TGTGCCAGCAGCGACTCGGACAGCCAACCTGCTGAAGCTTTCTTT. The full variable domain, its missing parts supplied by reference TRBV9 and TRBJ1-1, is DSGVTQTPKHLITATGQRVTLRCSPRSGDLSVYWYQQSLDQGLQFLIQYYNGEERAKGNILERFSAQQFPDLHSELNLSSLELGDSALYFCASSDSDSQPAEAFFGQGTRLTVV.